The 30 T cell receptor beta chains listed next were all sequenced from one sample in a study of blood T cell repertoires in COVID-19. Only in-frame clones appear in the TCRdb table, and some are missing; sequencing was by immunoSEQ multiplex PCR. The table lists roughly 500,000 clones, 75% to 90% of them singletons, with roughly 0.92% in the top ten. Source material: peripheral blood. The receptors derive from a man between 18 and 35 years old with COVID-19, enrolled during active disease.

The CDR3 region is CASSVRGQGLYEQYF. Here the CDR3 DNA reads TGTGCCAGCAGCGTACGGGGACAGGGGTTGTACGAGCAGTACTTC. The chain is built from TRBV6-5 and TRBJ2-7, with TRBD1 identical over 10 bases. The length of the CDR3 is 15 residues. V dropped 6 bases and J dropped 4; count of bases not matched to a gene: 9. Germline values: CDR1 MNHEY, CDR2 SVGAGI.

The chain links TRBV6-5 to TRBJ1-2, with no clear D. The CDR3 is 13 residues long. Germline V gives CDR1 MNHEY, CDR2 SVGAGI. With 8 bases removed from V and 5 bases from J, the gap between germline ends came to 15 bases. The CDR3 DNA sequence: TGTGCCAGCGGGATAGCAGCGGGATATGGCTACACCTTC. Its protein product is CASGIAAGYGYTF.

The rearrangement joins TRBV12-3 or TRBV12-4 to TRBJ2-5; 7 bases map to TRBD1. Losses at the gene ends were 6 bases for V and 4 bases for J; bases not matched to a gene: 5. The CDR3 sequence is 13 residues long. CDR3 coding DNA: TGTGCCAGCAGGGGACAGTCCAGAGAGACCCAGTACTTC. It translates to CASRGQSRETQYF.

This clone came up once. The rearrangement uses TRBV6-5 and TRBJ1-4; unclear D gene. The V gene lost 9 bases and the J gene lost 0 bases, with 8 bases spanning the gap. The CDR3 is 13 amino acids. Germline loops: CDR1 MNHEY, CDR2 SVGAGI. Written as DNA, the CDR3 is TGTGCCAGTTCAACAACAACTAATGAAAAACTGTTTTTT. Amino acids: CASSTTTNEKLFF.

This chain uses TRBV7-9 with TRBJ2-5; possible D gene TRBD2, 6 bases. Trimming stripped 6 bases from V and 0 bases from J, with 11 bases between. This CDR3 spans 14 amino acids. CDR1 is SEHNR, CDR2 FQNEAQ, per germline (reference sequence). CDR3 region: CASSQAGYQETQYF. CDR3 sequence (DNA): TGTGCCAGCAGTCAGGCGGGGTACCAAGAGACCCAGTACTTC.

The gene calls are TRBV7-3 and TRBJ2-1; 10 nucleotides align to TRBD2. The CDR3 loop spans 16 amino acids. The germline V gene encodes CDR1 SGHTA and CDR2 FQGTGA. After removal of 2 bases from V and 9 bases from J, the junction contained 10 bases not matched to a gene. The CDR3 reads CASSLGGAGGRGEQFF. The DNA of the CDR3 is TGTGCCAGCAGCTTAGGTGGAGCGGGAGGGCGGGGTGAGCAGTTCTTC.

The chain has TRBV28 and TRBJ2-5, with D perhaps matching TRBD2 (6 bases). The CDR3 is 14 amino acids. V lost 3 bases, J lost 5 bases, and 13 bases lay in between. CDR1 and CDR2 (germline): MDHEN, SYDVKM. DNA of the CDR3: TGTGCCAGCAGTTTCGGAGGGACGCAGGAGACCCAGTACTTC. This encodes CASSFGGTQETQYF. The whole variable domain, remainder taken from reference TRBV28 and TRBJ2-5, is DVKVTQSSRYLVKRTGEKVFLECVQDMDHENMFWYRQDPGLGLRLIYFSYDVKMKEKGDIPEGYSVSREKKERFSLILESASTNQTSMYLCASSFGGTQETQYFGPGTRLLVL.

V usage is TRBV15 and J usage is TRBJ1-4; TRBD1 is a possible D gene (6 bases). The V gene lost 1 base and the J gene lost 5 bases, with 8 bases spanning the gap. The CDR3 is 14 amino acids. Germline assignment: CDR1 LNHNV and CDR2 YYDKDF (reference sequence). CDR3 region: CATSRGQANEKLFF. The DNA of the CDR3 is TGTGCCACCAGCAGAGGACAGGCCAATGAAAAACTGTTTTTT.

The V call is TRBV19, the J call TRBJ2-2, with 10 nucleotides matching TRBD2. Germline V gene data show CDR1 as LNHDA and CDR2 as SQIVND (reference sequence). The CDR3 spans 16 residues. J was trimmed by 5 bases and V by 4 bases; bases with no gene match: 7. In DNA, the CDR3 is TGTGCCAGTAGTACGTCTAGCGGGAGATATACCGGGGAGCTGTTTTTT. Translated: CASSTSSGRYTGELFF.

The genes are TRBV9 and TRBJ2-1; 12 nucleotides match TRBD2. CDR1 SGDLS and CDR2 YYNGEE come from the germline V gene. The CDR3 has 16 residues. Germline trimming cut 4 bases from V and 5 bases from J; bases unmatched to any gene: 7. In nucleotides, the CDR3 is TGTGCCAGCAGCAGCGGGACTAGCGGGCAAGACAATGAGCAGTTCTTC. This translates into CASSSGTSGQDNEQFF.

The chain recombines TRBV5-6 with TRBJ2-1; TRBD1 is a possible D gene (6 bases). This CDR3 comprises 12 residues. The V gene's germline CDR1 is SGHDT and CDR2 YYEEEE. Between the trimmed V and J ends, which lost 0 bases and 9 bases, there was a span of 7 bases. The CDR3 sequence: CASSLGGGEQFF. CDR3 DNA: TGTGCCAGCAGCTTGGGAGGGGGTGAGCAGTTCTTC.

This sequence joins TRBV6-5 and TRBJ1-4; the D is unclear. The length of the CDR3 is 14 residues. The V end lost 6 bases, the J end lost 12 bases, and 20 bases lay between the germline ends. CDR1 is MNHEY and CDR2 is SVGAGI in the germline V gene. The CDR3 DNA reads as TGTGCCAGCAGACCCCGATTGGAGGAATGGGAACTGTTTTTT. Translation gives CASRPRLEEWELFF.

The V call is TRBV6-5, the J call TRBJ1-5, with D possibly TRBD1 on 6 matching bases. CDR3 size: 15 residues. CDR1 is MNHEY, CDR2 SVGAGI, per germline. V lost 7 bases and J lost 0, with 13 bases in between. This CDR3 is CASKNRDYSNQPQHF. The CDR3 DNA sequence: TGTGCCAGCAAGAACAGGGACTATAGCAATCAGCCCCAGCATTTT.

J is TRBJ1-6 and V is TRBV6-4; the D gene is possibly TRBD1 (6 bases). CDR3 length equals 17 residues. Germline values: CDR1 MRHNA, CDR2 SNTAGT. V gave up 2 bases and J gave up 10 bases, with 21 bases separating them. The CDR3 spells CASSDEGEWPLSSPLHF. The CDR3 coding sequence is TGTGCCAGCAGTGACGAGGGGGAGTGGCCGCTTTCCTCACCCCTCCACTTT.

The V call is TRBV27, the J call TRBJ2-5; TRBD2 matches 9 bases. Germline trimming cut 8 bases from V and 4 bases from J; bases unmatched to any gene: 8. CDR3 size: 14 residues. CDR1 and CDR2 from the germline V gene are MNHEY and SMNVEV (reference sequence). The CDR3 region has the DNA TGTGCCAGCTCCCATAGCGGGAGTGTAGAGACCCAGTACTTC. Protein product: CASSHSGSVETQYF.

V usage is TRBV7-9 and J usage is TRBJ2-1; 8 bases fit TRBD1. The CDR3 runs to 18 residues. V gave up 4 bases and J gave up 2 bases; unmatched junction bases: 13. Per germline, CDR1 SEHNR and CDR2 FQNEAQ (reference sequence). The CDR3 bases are TGTGCCAGCAGCTCAAACAATTCGCCAGGGGGCGCCTACAATGAGCAGTTCTTC. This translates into CASSSNNSPGGAYNEQFF.

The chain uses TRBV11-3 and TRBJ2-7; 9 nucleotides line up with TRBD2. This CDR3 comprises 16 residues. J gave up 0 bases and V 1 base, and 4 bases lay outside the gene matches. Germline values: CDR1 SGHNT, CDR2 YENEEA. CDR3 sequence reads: CASSLGASGNSYEQYF. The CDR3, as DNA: TGTGCCAGCAGCTTAGGAGCTAGCGGGAACTCCTACGAGCAGTACTTC.

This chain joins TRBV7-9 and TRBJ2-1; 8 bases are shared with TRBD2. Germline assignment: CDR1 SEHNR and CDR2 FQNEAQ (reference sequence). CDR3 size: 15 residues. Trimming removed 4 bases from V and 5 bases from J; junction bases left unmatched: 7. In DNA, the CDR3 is TGTGCCAGCAGCTCAGGACTAGCCGGAGACAATGAGCAGTTCTTC. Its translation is CASSSGLAGDNEQFF. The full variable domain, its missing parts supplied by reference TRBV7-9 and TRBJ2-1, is DTGVSQNPRHKITKRGQNVTFRCDPISEHNRLYWYRQTLGQGPEFLTYFQNEAQLEKSRLLSDRFSAERPKGSFSTLEIQRTEQGDSAMYLCASSSGLAGDNEQFFGPGTRLTVL.

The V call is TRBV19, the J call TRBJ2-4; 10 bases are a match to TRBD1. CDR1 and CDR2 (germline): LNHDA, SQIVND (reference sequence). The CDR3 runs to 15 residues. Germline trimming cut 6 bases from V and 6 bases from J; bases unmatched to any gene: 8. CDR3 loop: CASRRDRGGGNIQYF. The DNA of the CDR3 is TGTGCCAGTAGGAGGGACAGGGGCGGTGGAAACATTCAGTACTTC.

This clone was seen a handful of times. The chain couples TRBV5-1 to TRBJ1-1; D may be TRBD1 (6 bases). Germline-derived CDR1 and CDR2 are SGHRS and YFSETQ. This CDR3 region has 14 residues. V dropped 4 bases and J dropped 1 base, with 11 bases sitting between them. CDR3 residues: CASSAIQGNTEAFF. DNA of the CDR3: TGCGCCAGCAGCGCAATACAGGGGAACACTGAAGCTTTCTTT. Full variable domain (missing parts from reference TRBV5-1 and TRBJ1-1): KAGVTQTPRYLIKTRGQQVTLSCSPISGHRSVSWYQQTPGQGLQFLFEYFSETQRNKGNFPGRFSGRQFSNSRSEMNVSTLELGDSALYLCASSAIQGNTEAFFGQGTRLTVV.

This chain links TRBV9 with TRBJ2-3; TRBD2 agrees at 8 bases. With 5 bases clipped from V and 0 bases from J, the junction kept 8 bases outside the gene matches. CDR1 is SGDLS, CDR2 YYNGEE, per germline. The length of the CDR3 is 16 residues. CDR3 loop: CASSQAGGGSTDTQYF. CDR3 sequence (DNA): TGTGCCAGCAGTCAGGCGGGGGGAGGCAGCACAGATACGCAGTATTTT.

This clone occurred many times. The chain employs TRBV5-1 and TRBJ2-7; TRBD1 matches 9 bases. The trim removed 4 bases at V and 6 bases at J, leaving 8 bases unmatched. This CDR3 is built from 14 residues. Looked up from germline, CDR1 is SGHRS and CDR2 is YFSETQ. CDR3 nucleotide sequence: TGCGCCAGCAGCACGACAGGGGGAAGCGTCGAGCAGTACTTC. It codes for CASSTTGGSVEQYF.

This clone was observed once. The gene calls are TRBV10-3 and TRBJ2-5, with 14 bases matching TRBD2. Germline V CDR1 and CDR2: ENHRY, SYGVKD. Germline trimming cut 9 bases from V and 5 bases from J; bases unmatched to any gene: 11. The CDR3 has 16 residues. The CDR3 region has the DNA TGTGCCATTTCATCGGGACTAGCGGGAGTGATTGAGACCCAGTACTTC. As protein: CAISSGLAGVIETQYF.

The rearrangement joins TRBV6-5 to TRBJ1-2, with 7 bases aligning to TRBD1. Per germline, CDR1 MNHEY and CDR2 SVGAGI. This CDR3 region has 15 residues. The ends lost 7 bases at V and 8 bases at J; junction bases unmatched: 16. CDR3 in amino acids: CASTPKGAGGRGYTF. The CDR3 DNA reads TGTGCCAGCACTCCCAAGGGGGCAGGGGGTAGGGGCTACACCTTC.

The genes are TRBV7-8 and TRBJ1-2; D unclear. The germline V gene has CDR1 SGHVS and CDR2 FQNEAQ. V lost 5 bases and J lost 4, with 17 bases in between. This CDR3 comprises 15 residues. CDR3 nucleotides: TGTGCCAGCAGCGCGCGGGCCCACCGGGTCTATGGCTACACCTTC. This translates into CASSARAHRVYGYTF.

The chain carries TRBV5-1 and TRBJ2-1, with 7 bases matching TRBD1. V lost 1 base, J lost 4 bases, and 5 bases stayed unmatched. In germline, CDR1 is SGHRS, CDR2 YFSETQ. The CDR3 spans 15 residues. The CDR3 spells CASSLTGTVYNEQFF. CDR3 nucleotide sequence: TGCGCCAGCAGCTTGACTGGGACAGTATACAATGAGCAGTTCTTC. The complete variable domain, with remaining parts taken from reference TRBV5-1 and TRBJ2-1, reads KAGVTQTPRYLIKTRGQQVTLSCSPISGHRSVSWYQQTPGQGLQFLFEYFSETQRNKGNFPGRFSGRQFSNSRSEMNVSTLELGDSALYLCASSLTGTVYNEQFFGPGTRLTVL.

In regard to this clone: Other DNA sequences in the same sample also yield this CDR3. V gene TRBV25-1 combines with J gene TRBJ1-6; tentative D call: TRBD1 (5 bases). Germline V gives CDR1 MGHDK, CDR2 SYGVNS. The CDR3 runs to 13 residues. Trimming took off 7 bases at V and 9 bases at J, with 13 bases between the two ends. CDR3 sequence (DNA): TGTGCCAGCACGGGGGGAAATCGTTCACCCCTCCACTTT. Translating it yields CASTGGNRSPLHF.

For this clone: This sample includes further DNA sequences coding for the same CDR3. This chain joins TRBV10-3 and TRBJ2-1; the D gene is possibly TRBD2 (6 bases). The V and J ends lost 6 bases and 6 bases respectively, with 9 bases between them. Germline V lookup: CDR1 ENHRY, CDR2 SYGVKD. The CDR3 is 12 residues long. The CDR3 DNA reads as TGTGCCATCAGCCTCGGGGGCAATGAGCAGTTCTTC. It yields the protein CAISLGGNEQFF.

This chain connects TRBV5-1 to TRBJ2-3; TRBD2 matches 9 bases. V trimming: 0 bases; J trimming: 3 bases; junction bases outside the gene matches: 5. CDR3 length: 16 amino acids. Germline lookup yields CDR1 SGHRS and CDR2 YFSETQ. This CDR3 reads CASSLDPAGGTDTQYF. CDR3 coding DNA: TGCGCCAGCAGCTTGGATCCAGCGGGAGGAACAGATACGCAGTATTTT.

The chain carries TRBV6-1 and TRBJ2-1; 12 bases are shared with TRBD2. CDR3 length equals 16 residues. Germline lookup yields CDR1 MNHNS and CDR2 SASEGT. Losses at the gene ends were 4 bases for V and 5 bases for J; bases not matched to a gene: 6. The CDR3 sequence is CASSVGLAGGHNEQFF. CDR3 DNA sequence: TGTGCCAGCAGTGTTGGTCTAGCGGGGGGGCACAATGAGCAGTTCTTC.